This T cell receptor beta chain was documented in a study of CDR3 diversity in severe acne. This clonotype has just a few counts. TCRdb called the PCR reads again in MiXCR, with one record for every CDR3 protein. The sample has tens of thousands of distinct CDR3 sequences; around 50% are singletons. Germline values: CDR1 SNHLY, CDR2 FYNNEI. This CDR3 is 14 amino acids long. Trimming took 3 bases from V and 2 from J, leaving 10 bases between them. The chain couples TRBV2 to TRBJ2-5, with D perhaps TRBD1 (5 bases). The TCR comes from a male donor in good health, without acne. What was sequenced was blood. The CDR3 reads CASSDRAFQETQYF. Written as DNA, the CDR3 is TGTGCCAGCAGTGACAGGGCCTTTCAAGAGACCCAGTACTTC.